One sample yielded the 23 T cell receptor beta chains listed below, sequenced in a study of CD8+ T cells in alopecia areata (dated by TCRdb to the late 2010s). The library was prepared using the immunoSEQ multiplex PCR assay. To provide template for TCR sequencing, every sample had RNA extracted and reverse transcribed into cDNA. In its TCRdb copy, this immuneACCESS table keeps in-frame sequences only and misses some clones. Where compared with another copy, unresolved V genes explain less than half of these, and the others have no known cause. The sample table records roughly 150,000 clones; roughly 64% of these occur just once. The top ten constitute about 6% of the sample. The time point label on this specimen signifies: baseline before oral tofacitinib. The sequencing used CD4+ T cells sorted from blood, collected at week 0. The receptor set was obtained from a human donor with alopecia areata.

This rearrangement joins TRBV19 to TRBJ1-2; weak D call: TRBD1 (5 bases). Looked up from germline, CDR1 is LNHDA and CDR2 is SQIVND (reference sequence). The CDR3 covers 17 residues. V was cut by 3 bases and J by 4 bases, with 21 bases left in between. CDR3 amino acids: CASSISWGRYTFYGYTF. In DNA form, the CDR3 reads TGTGCCAGTAGTATTTCCTGGGGCCGTTACACCTTCTATGGCTACACCTTC.

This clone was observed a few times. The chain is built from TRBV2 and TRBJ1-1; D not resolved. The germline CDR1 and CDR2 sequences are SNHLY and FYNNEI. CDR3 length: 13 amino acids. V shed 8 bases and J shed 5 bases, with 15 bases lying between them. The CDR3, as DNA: TGTGCCAGCCCGACGGAGCCCGTAACTGAAGCTTTCTTT. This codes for CASPTEPVTEAFF.

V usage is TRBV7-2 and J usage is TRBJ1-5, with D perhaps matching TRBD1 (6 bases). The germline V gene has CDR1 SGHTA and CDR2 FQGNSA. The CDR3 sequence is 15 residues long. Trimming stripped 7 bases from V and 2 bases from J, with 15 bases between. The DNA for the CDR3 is TGTGCCAGCACCCTTGAGGGGGGTGGCAATCAGCCCCAGCATTTT. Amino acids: CASTLEGGGNQPQHF.

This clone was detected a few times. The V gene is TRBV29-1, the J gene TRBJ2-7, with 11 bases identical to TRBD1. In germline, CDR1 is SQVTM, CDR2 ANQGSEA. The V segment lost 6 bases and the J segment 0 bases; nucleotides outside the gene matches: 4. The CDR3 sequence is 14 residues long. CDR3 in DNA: TGCAGCGTCGCCGGGACAGGGGGCTCCTACGAGCAGTACTTC. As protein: CSVAGTGGSYEQYF.

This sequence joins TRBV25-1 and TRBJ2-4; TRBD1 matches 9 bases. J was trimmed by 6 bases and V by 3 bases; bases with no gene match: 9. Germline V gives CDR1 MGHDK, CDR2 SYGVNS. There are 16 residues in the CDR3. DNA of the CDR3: TGTGCCAGCAGTGACCCAATTAGACAGGGGGGAAACATTCAGTACTTC. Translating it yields CASSDPIRQGGNIQYF. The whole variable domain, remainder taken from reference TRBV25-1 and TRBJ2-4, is EADIYQTPRYLVIGTGKKITLECSQTMGHDKMYWYQQDPGMELHLIHYSYGVNSTEKGDLSSESTVSRIRTEHFPLTLESARPSHTSQYLCASSDPIRQGGNIQYFGAGTRLSVL.

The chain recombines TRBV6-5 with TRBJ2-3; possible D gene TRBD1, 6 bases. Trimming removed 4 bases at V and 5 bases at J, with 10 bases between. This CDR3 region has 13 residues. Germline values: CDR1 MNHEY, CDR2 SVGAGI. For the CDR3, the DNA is TGTGCCAGCAGTTCTCAGGGGAAAGATACGCAGTATTTT. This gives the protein CASSSQGKDTQYF.

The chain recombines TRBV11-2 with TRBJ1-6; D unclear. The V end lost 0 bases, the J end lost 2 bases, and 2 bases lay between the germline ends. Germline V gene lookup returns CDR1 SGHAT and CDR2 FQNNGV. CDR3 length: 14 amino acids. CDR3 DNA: TGTGCCAGCAGCTTAGAAGCCTATAATTCACCCCTCCACTTT. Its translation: CASSLEAYNSPLHF.

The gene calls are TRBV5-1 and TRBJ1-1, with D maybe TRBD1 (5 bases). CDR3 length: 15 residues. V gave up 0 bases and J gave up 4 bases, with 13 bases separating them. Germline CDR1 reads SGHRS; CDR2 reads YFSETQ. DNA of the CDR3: TGCGCCAGCAGCTTGGATGTCAGGGACTTCACTGAAGCTTTCTTT. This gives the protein CASSLDVRDFTEAFF.

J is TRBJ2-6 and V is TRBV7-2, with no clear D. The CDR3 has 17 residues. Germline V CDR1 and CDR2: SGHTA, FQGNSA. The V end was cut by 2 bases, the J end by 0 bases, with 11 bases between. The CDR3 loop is CASSLRVSVSGANVLTF. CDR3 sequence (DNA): TGTGCCAGCAGCTTAAGGGTGTCGGTCTCTGGGGCCAACGTCCTGACTTTC. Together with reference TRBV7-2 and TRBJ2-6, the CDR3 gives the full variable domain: GAGVSQSPSNKVTEKGKDVELRCDPISGHTALYWYRQSLGQGLEFLIYFQGNSAPDKSGLPSDRFSAERTGGSVSTLTIQRTQQEDSAVYLCASSLRVSVSGANVLTFGAGSRLTVL.

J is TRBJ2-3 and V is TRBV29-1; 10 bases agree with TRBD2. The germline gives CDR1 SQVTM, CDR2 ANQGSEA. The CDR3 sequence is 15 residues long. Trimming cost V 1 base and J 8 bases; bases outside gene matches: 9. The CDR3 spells CSVEALASGGGTQYF. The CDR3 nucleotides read TGCAGCGTTGAAGCACTGGCTAGCGGGGGAGGTACGCAGTATTTT.

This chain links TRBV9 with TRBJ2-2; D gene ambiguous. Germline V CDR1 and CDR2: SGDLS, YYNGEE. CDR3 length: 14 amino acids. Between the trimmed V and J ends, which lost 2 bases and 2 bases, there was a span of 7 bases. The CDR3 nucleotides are TGTGCCAGCAGCGTCTACGATAACACCGGGGAGCTGTTTTTT. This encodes CASSVYDNTGELFF.

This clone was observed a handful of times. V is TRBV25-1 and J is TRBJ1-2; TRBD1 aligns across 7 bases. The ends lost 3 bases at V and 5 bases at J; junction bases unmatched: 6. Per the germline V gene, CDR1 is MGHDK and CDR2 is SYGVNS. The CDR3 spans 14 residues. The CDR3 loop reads CASSDSGTAYGYTF. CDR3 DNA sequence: TGTGCCAGCAGTGATTCCGGGACAGCTTATGGCTACACCTTC.

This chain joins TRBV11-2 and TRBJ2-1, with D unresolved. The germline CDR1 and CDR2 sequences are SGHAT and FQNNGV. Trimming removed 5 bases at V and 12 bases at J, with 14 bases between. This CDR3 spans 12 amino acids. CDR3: CASSPSQRGQFF. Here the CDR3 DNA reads TGTGCCAGCAGCCCCTCTCAGCGAGGGCAGTTCTTC.

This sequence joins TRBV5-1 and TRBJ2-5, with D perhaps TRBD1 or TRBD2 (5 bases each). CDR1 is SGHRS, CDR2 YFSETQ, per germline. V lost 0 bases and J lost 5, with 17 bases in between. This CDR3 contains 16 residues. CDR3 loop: CASSLGGTASRETQYF. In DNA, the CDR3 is TGCGCCAGCAGCTTGGGGGGGACGGCATCCCGGGAGACCCAGTACTTC.

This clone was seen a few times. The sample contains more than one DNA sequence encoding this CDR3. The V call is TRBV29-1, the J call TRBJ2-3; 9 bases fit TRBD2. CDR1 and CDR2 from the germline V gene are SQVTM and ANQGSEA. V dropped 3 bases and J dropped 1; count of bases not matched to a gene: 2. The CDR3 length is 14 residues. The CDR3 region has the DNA TGCAGCGTTGAGGCGGGAGGGGGCACAGATACGCAGTATTTT. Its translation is CSVEAGGGTDTQYF.

CDR3 sequence: CASSEHPHTPRGYGYTF. CDR3 DNA sequence: TGTGCCAGCAGTGAACACCCACACACCCCTAGGGGCTATGGCTACACCTTC. This rearrangement joins TRBV2 to TRBJ1-2, with D possibly being TRBD1 (5 bases). The germline V gene encodes CDR1 SNHLY and CDR2 FYNNEI. V dropped 2 bases and J dropped 4 bases, with 20 bases sitting between them. This CDR3 has 17 amino acids.

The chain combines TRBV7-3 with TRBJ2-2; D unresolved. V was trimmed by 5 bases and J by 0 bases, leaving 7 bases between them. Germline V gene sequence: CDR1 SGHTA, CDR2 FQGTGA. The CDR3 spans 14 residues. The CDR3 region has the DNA TGTGCCAGCAGCCAAGGTGCGAACACCGGGGAGCTGTTTTTT. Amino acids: CASSQGANTGELFF.

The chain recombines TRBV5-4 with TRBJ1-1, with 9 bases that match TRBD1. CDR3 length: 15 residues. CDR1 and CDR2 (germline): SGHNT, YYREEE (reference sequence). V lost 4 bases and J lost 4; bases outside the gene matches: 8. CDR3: CASSARQGVVTEAFF. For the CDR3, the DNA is TGTGCCAGCAGCGCCCGACAGGGGGTAGTCACTGAAGCTTTCTTT.

The CDR3 nucleotides read TGCAGCGTTGCGCAGTTAAATGAAAAACTGTTTTTT. This sequence encodes CSVAQLNEKLFF. The V and J genes are TRBV29-1 and TRBJ1-4; no clear D gene. CDR3 size: 12 residues. V was shortened by 4 bases and J by 5 bases, with 8 bases between the two germline ends. Germline CDR1 SQVTM, CDR2 ANQGSEA.

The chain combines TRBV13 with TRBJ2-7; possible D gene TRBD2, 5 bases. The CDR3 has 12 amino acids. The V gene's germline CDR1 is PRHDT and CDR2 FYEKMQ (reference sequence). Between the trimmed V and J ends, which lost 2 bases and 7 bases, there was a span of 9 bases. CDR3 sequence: CASSLLPGEQYF. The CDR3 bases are TGTGCCAGCAGCTTACTCCCGGGAGAGCAGTACTTC.

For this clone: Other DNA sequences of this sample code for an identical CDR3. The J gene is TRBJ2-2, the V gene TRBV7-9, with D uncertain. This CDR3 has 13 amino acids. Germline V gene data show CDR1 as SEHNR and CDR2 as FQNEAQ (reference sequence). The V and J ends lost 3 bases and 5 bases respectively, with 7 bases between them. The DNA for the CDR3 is TGTGCCAGCAGCTTTGGCGGAACCGGGGAGCTGTTTTTT. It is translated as CASSFGGTGELFF.

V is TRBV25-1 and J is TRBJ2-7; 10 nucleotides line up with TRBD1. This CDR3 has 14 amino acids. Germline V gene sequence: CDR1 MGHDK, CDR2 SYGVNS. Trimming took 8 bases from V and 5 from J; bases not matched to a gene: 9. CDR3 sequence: CASQRQGALNEQYF. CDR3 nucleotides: TGTGCCAGCCAGAGACAGGGGGCGCTCAACGAGCAGTACTTC.

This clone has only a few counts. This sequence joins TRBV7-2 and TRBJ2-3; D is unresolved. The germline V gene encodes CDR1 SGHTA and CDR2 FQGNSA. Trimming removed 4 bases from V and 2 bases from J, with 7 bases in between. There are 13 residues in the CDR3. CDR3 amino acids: CASSSRATDTQYF. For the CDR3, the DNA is TGTGCCAGCAGCTCCCGAGCCACAGATACGCAGTATTTT.